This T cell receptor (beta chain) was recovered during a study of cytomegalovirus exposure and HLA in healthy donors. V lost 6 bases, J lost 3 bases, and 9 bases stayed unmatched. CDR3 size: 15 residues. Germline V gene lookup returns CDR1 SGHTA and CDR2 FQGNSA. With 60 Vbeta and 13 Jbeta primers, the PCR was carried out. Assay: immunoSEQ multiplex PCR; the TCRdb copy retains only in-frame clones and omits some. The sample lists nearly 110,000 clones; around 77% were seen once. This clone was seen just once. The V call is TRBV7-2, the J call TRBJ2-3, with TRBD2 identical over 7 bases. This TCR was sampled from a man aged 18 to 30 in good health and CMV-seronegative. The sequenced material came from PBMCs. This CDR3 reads CASRSTSDWTDTQYF. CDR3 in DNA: TGTGCCAGCAGATCCACTAGCGATTGGACAGATACGCAGTATTTT.